A selection of T cell receptor beta chains follows, all from one sample in a study of beta chain features in type 1 diabetes. The method was immunoSEQ multiplex PCR; TCRdb's version includes in-frame clones alone and lacks a portion of them. The sample yields a few hundred thousand clones, 10% to 15% seen once. Sequencing used naive CD4+ T cells from blood. These receptors were obtained from a young man in good health. Each CDR3 is given with its conserved first and last residue. D genes are given only for firm matches. Size values are once, few and many counts, or a class for expanded clones, and some rows have none.

CDR3nt	CDR3aa	d_gene	abundance	v_gene	j_gene
TGTGCCAGCAGCCTGGGGGACACAAGAAACACCATATATTTT	CASSLGDTRNTIYF	-	-	TRBV7-3	TRBJ1-3
TGCGCCAGCAGCCAAGCGACAGGTTCAATCTACAATGAGCAGTTCTTC	CASSQATGSIYNEQFF	-	few	TRBV4-1	TRBJ2-1
TGTGCCAGCAGTCAGGTTATTGGGGCCCTTTACAATGAGCAGTTCTTC	CASSQVIGALYNEQFF	-	few	TRBV28	TRBJ2-1
TGCGCCAGCAGCCGACGGACTAGCGGGAGGGTGGCAGATACGCAGTATTTT	CASSRRTSGRVADTQYF	TRBD2	-	TRBV4-3	TRBJ2-3
TGTGCCACCCAGGGGACAGAGCCCCTAGGGGGGGCCAACGTCCTGACTTTC	CATQGTEPLGGANVLTF	TRBD1	-	TRBV7-9	TRBJ2-6
TGTGCCTGGAGTACTCCGGGACAGGGGGCCAGTGGCTACACCTTC	CAWSTPGQGASGYTF	TRBD1	-	TRBV30	TRBJ1-2
TGTGCCAGCAGCTCCCAGGTCCCCTACGAGCAGTACTTC	CASSSQVPYEQYF	-	few	TRBV7-2	TRBJ2-7
TGTGCCAGCAGCATCAGACAGGGTGCGTTCTTC	CASSIRQGAFF	TRBD1	many	TRBV7-9	TRBJ2-1
TGTGCCAGCAGCTTAGGTATGGGGCAGCGCAATTCCTACGAGCAGTACTTC	CASSLGMGQRNSYEQYF	-	few	TRBV7-2	TRBJ2-7
TGTGCCAGTAGGAGCTCCTACAATGAGCAGTTCTTC	CASRSSYNEQFF	-	few	TRBV19	TRBJ2-1
TGTGCCAGCTCACCATGGTCAGGTAATCAGCCCCAGCATTTT	CASSPWSGNQPQHF	-	few	TRBV18	TRBJ1-5
TGTGCCAGTAGTATGGGAGCGGCGGGGGGGCTGAATGAGCAGTTCTTC	CASSMGAAGGLNEQFF	TRBD2	-	TRBV19	TRBJ2-1
TGTGCCAGCAGCCCCGGGGATCCGTCCTACAATGAGCAGTTCTTC	CASSPGDPSYNEQFF	-	few	TRBV11-3	TRBJ2-1
TGTGCCAGCTCACCTATAGGAGTGAACACTGAAGCTTTCTTT	CASSPIGVNTEAFF	-	few	TRBV18	TRBJ1-1
TGCGCCAGCGCCCGTCAACTAGCGGGCGGCACAGATACGCAGTATTTT	CASARQLAGGTDTQYF	TRBD2	few	TRBV5-1	TRBJ2-3
TGTGCCATCAGTGGGGACAGGGGAGGCTCCTACGAGCAGTACTTC	CAISGDRGGSYEQYF	TRBD1	-	TRBV10-3	TRBJ2-7
TGTGCCAGCAGCTTGGTGCCCCAGGGTTTAGGGACAGATACGCAGTATTTT	CASSLVPQGLGTDTQYF	-	-	TRBV5-5	TRBJ2-3
TGTGCCACCAGCAGTAGGGGCCCGGGTGAAAAACTGTTTTTT	CATSSRGPGEKLFF	-	-	TRBV15	TRBJ1-4
TGTGCCAGCAGCTTAGGGGGCGGGGTGACGTACGAGCAGTACTTC	CASSLGGGVTYEQYF	-	-	TRBV7-2	TRBJ2-7
TGTGCCAGCAGCTTTGACAGGGACTCACCCCTCCACTTT	CASSFDRDSPLHF	TRBD1	-	TRBV7-9	TRBJ1-6
TGTGCCATGGCAGGAGTCCCGGGACAGGGGGCTTACGAGCAGTACTTC	CAMAGVPGQGAYEQYF	TRBD1	few	TRBV7-9	TRBJ2-7
TGTGCCAGCAGCTTTGATCCCCGTCGCCGGGGTACTGAAGCTTTCTTT	CASSFDPRRRGTEAFF	-	-	TRBV5-4	TRBJ1-1
TGTGCCAGCAGCTCCTCGGACTATTCCGACGCCGGGGAGCTGTTTTTT	CASSSSDYSDAGELFF	-	-	TRBV7-9	TRBJ2-2
TGTGCCAGCAGCCTCCAACCCATGGACAGGGGGCGGCACGGAGACTATGGCTACACCTTC	CASSLQPMDRGRHGDYGYTF	-	-	TRBV21-1	TRBJ1-2
TGTGCCAGCAGCGTAGACCGGGAAGCAGGCTACACCTTC	CASSVDREAGYTF	-	few	TRBV9	TRBJ1-2
TGTGCCAGCTCACCCGCTCAGGCAACAGATACGCAGTATTTT	CASSPAQATDTQYF	-	-	TRBV18	TRBJ2-3
TGTGCCAGCTCACCCCTCGGCTACGAGCAGTACTTC	CASSPLGYEQYF	-	-	TRBV18	TRBJ2-7
TGTGCCAGCAGTCGAACAAACAGGGGAGGAAATTCACCCCTCCACTTT	CASSRTNRGGNSPLHF	TRBD1	-	TRBV6-6	TRBJ1-6
TGTGCCAGCAGCCAAGAGACAGGCTACACTGAAGCTTTCTTT	CASSQETGYTEAFF	-	few	TRBV4-2	TRBJ1-1
TGCAGCGCGGGGGAGGAGACCCAGTACTTC	CSAGEETQYF	-	few	TRBV29-1	TRBJ2-5
TGTGCCAGCAGTTACCGGGACAGGACCTACAATGAGCAGTTCTTC	CASSYRDRTYNEQFF	TRBD1	-	TRBV6-5	TRBJ2-1
TGTGCCAGCAGTGTGACAGGGCGGAATTCACCCCTCCACTTT	CASSVTGRNSPLHF	TRBD1	few	TRBV28	TRBJ1-6
TGTGCCAGCACCCTAACCGGGACTAGCGGCAGACATGAGCAGTTCTTC	CASTLTGTSGRHEQFF	TRBD2	-	TRBV6-4	TRBJ2-1
TGTGCCAGCAGCTCGAGTGGGGTGACAGGGACCTACGAGCAGTACTTC	CASSSSGVTGTYEQYF	TRBD1	-	TRBV7-2	TRBJ2-7
TGTGCCAGCTCACCAATAGGAGGACAGACTAACTATGGCTACACCTTC	CASSPIGGQTNYGYTF	-	-	TRBV18	TRBJ1-2
TGTGCCAGCTCACCAATTGGACAGGGGGCCTATGGCTACACCTTC	CASSPIGQGAYGYTF	TRBD1	-	TRBV18	TRBJ1-2
TGTGCCAGCCACACCGGCAGGAACGTGGGCGCCGGGGAGCTGTTTTTT	CASHTGRNVGAGELFF	-	few	TRBV4-2	TRBJ2-2
TGTGCCAGCAGCTTGGAGGTCCAGACAGATAAAGAGACCCAGTACTTC	CASSLEVQTDKETQYF	-	few	TRBV5-6	TRBJ2-5
TGTGCCAGCAGCACAGTGGGGGGGGGACCAAATGAGCAGTTCTTC	CASSTVGGGPNEQFF	TRBD2	few	TRBV9	TRBJ2-1
TGTGCCAGCAGCTCAACGACTAGCGGGGGCCCCCTGAACTTC	CASSSTTSGGPLNF	TRBD2	-	TRBV9	TRBJ2-5
TGTGCCAGCAGTGAAGCGCGGGGGGACTATGGCTACACCTTC	CASSEARGDYGYTF	-	few	TRBV2	TRBJ1-2
TGCAGCGTTGAGTGGACAGGAACCTACGAGCAGTACTTC	CSVEWTGTYEQYF	TRBD1	-	TRBV29-1	TRBJ2-7
TGTGCCTGGAGTGTACGGTCAGGTAATCAGCCCCAGCATTTT	CAWSVRSGNQPQHF	-	few	TRBV30	TRBJ1-5
TGTGCCAGCAGCGCGACTAGCGGGGGGCAAGAGACCCAGTACTTC	CASSATSGGQETQYF	TRBD2	-	TRBV7-2	TRBJ2-5
TGCGCCAGCAGCTCTCCGGGACTAGCAGAATACGAGCAGTACTTC	CASSSPGLAEYEQYF	TRBD2	-	TRBV5-1	TRBJ2-7
TGTGCCAGCAGCACACGAGGGTTCGGGGAGCTGTTTTTT	CASSTRGFGELFF	-	few	TRBV13	TRBJ2-2
TGTGCCAGCAGCCTAGCGGGAGTGGTGGAGACCCAGTACTTC	CASSLAGVVETQYF	TRBD2	few	TRBV7-2	TRBJ2-5
TGTGCCAGCAGCCGGCGGGGGGGGACCTCCTACGAGCAGTACTTC	CASSRRGGTSYEQYF	TRBD2	-	TRBV11-3	TRBJ2-7
TGTGCCAGCAGTTGGGACAGCTACTCCTACGAGCAGTACTTC	CASSWDSYSYEQYF	TRBD1	few	TRBV7-2	TRBJ2-7
TGTGCCAGCACTACCGGACTGGAGCGTGAGACCCAGTACTTC	CASTTGLERETQYF	-	-	TRBV9	TRBJ2-5
TGCGCCAGCAGCCACGTCCCGTGGACAGTGGGCTATGGCTACACCTTC	CASSHVPWTVGYGYTF	-	few	TRBV4-1	TRBJ1-2
TGTGCCAGCAGCTACCGGGACAGGGGTTCTGGGGCCAACGTCCTGACTTTC	CASSYRDRGSGANVLTF	TRBD1	-	TRBV4-2	TRBJ2-6
TGTGCTTTGGGGCCAGGGGAATTCTACGAGCAGTACTTC	CALGPGEFYEQYF	-	-	TRBV10-3	TRBJ2-7
TGTGCCAGTAGTAGCGGACTAGCGGGATACTACGAGCAGTACTTC	CASSSGLAGYYEQYF	TRBD2	-	TRBV19	TRBJ2-7
TGTGCCAGCAGTGACTATAGCGGGAGAGCCTACAATGAGCAGTTCTTC	CASSDYSGRAYNEQFF	TRBD2	few	TRBV25-1	TRBJ2-1